These T cell receptor beta chains were read from a single sample in a study of identical twins. MiXCR, run by TCRdb on the 5' RACE reads, gives a single entry per CDR3 protein. Among about 890,000 distinct CDR3 sequences listed, about 12% were seen once. The same specimen was also included in a second study, on yellow fever vaccine responses in identical twins.

The sequencing input was PBMCs. The receptors originated from a young woman in good health. The CDR3 runs from the conserved cysteine through the conserved F or W.

v_gene | CDR3aa
TRBV12-3/TRBV12-4 | CASRPGTSGVETQYF
TRBV20-1 | CSANGGDSLNTFSYNEQFF
TRBV13 | CASSVGPGTENIQYF
TRBV27 | CASTSRWGARVFGTEAFF
TRBV5-1 | CASSDLEKQYSNQPQHF
TRBV2 | CASTEQGASGEKLFF
TRBV20-1 | CCARDWLAGGHSYEQYF
TRBV18 | CASSPRGTGTYNEQFF
TRBV10-3 | CAISESDRSTSRTSYF
TRBV4-1 | CASSQARTGENTEAFF
TRBV28 | CASTPTTSPGGANVLTF
TRBV20-1 | CSARGQPDTQYF
TRBV3-1 | CASSAPPGTDTQYF
TRBV6-1 | CASGFPGGTEAFF
TRBV13 | CASSTSLDSRSYEQYF
TRBV7-2 | CASSLMTGTYNEQFF
TRBV18 | CASSPQTPDYGYTF
TRBV12-5 | CASGSGREYTGELFF
TRBV7-9 | CASSPPRDTLDF
TRBV6-1 | CASSEVGGQGHGYTF
TRBV11-3 | CASSLRTGASVGYEQYF
TRBV4-1 | CASSPRSRNYGYTF
TRBV6-1 | CASRGGGGTDTQYF
TRBV2 | CASSSENRWFF
TRBV15 | CATSGNTGELFF
TRBV29-1 | CSVEDRGQQETQYF
TRBV29-1 | CSVDKAGVGGELFF
TRBV7-8 | CASRHTGGIFQETQYF
TRBV4-1 | CASSQVLGLDEQFF
TRBV7-9 | CASSFRGIREKLFF
TRBV5-1 | CASSWTRKNTEAFF
TRBV12-3/TRBV12-4 | CASSLQGLSYNEQFF
TRBV7-7 | CASSPHDRSYEQYF
TRBV2 | CAAATSGRGNEQFF
TRBV12-3/TRBV12-4 | CASSKRLAAYSNTGELFF
TRBV14 | CASSQVQDTDTQYF
TRBV20-1 | CSASGGQGDQPQHF
TRBV11-3 | CASSLGTDPTYNELFF
TRBV5-1 | CASSPQGPETQYF
TRBV10-3 | CAIRHGSSIDTQYF
TRBV14 | CASSTSGTVYGYTF
TRBV5-6 | CASSWPTGVETQYF
TRBV12-3/TRBV12-4 | CASSPGQSLFF
TRBV7-8 | CASSLRRAGTTDTQYF
TRBV11-2 | CASSLDGLDSTDTQYF
TRBV6-1 | CASRLGQISYNEQFF
TRBV24-1 | CATGDRYTGELFF
TRBV5-1 | CASSLRGDITEAFF
TRBV5-4 | CASSPDRRFGEKLFF
TRBV20-1 | CSARDEGLTDTQYF
TRBV18 | CASSLPTGGLYNEQFF
TRBV6-5 | CASSYDAGVAYEQYF
TRBV6-2/TRBV6-3 | CASSPRQGPGETQYF
TRBV9 | CASSPTPGGDTQYF
TRBV10-3 | CAISGQDGNTIYF
TRBV5-1 | CASSGDIYNTEAFF
TRBV21-1 | CARPRGADKGYTF
TRBV5-4 | CASSGGQRLGYTF
TRBV5-8 | CASAAQFNYGYTF
TRBV6-1 | CAIPDRGGCNEQFF